This paragraph reports one T cell receptor beta chain. The sample originates from a study of blood T cell repertoires in COVID-19. Study-wide context: COVID-19 samples from acute and convalescent phases originated in the United States, Italy and Spain.

Profiling relied on immunoSEQ multiplex PCR, and the TCRdb table lists in-frame clones only, not all of them. The repertoire holds hundreds of thousands of clones, around 86% seen once, with less than 4% in the top ten. The cohort comprised adults aged roughly 18 to 95 years residing in about two dozen US areas. The sequenced sample was PBMCs or T cells enriched from blood (not recorded which). The sequence was obtained from a woman aged 35 to 49 with acute COVID-19.

The chain's CDR3 is CASSRDNLNTEAFF. As DNA, the CDR3 is TGTGCCAGCAGTCGCGACAACCTGAACACTGAAGCTTTCTTT. The V call is TRBV2, the J call TRBJ1-1, with D hard to call. CDR3 length equals 14 residues. The V end lost 5 bases, the J end lost 0 bases, and 10 bases lay between the germline ends. CDR1 is SNHLY, CDR2 FYNNEI, per germline.